The 25 T cell receptor beta chains below all came from one sample that was sequenced in a study of OX40 agonist ivuxolimab in advanced cancers. Sequencing used immunoSEQ multiplex PCR; TCRdb keeps in-frame clones, though not all of them. The table shows some 72,000 clones, with approximately 92% occurring only once. The sequencing here drew on CD4+ or CD8+ T cells sorted from blood, taken in a trial of the OX40 agonist ivuxolimab. Receptors originate from an adult with an advanced solid tumor such as melanoma, head and neck, liver or kidney cancer.

The gene calls are TRBV10-2 and TRBJ2-6; D unresolved. Germline-derived CDR1 and CDR2 are WSHSY and SAAADI. Trimming took 2 bases from V and 0 from J, leaving 5 bases between them. CDR3 size: 15 residues. CDR3: CASSEGNSGANVLTF. The CDR3 DNA is TGCGCCAGCAGTGAGGGGAACTCTGGGGCCAACGTCCTGACTTTC.

V is TRBV7-2 and J is TRBJ1-5; D ambiguous. The CDR3 consists of 16 residues. V was cut by 1 base and J by 2 bases, with 12 bases left in between. Germline CDR1 and CDR2: SGHTA and FQGNSA. CDR3 region: CASSLGLIRGNQPQHF. The DNA for the CDR3 is TGTGCCAGCAGCTTAGGACTCATCCGGGGCAATCAGCCCCAGCATTTT.

V and J are TRBV28 and TRBJ2-7; 7 bases fit TRBD1. The CDR3 extends over 14 amino acids. Trimming took 8 bases from V and 2 from J; bases not matched to a gene: 9. Germline assignment: CDR1 MDHEN and CDR2 SYDVKM. CDR3 protein: CASGRQGITYEQYF. CDR3 DNA sequence: TGTGCCAGCGGGAGACAGGGAATTACCTACGAGCAGTACTTC.

This chain uses TRBV27 with TRBJ2-7, with 9 bases identical to TRBD2. With 3 bases clipped from V and 4 bases from J, the junction kept 4 bases outside the gene matches. The CDR3 has 14 residues. Per the germline V gene, CDR1 is MNHEY and CDR2 is SMNVEV (reference sequence). This CDR3 is CASSLKTSGYEQYF. CDR3 sequence (DNA): TGTGCCAGCAGTTTGAAGACTAGCGGTTACGAGCAGTACTTC.

V usage is TRBV19 and J usage is TRBJ1-5; no clear D gene. V gave up 3 bases and J gave up 2 bases, with 23 bases separating them. This CDR3 is 19 amino acids long. Germline values: CDR1 LNHDA, CDR2 SQIVND (reference sequence). Written as DNA, the CDR3 is TGTGCCAGTAGTATCCTTGTCGGAGGGAAGGGAAGGGGCAATCAGCCCCAGCATTTT. Amino acids: CASSILVGGKGRGNQPQHF.

The J gene is TRBJ2-7, the V gene TRBV5-1, with 9 bases aligning to TRBD1. CDR3 size: 15 residues. The germline gives CDR1 SGHRS, CDR2 YFSETQ. The trim removed 4 bases at V and 4 bases at J, leaving 9 bases unmatched. The CDR3 loop is CASSLSQGAGYEQYF. The CDR3 DNA reads as TGCGCCAGCAGCCTATCACAGGGGGCGGGTTACGAGCAGTACTTC.

This chain uses TRBV7-9 with TRBJ1-2, with D hard to call. Trimming pared 1 base from V and 10 bases from J, leaving 13 bases between. Per germline, CDR1 SEHNR and CDR2 FQNEAQ (reference sequence). The CDR3 runs 13 residues. CDR3 protein: CASSLEEYGVYTF. The CDR3 coding sequence is TGTGCCAGCAGCTTAGAAGAGTACGGGGTCTACACCTTC.

The chain has TRBV11-3 and TRBJ2-3, with D perhaps TRBD2 (6 bases). CDR1 is SGHNT, CDR2 YENEEA, per germline. The CDR3 extends over 18 amino acids. V was clipped by 5 bases and J by 0 bases, with 21 bases between them. The CDR3 DNA follows: TGTGCCAGCAGCCAAGAGACCGGGACTCGGATTAGCACAGATACGCAGTATTTT. Translated: CASSQETGTRISTDTQYF.

The rearrangement links TRBV4-2 to TRBJ2-7; TRBD2 matches at 7 bases. Germline V CDR1 and CDR2: LGHNA, YNFKEQ. The junction had 10 bases not matched to a gene; V was cut back by 1 base and J by 7 bases. The CDR3 length is 15 residues. CDR3 sequence: CASSQGGGSFEEQYF. CDR3 nucleotide sequence: TGTGCCAGCAGCCAAGGGGGGGGTAGCTTTGAAGAGCAGTACTTC.

The rearrangement links TRBV27 to TRBJ1-4, with D possibly being TRBD1 (5 bases). The CDR3 has 17 residues. The V gene lost 4 bases and the J gene lost 7 bases, with 22 bases spanning the gap. Germline V lookup: CDR1 MNHEY, CDR2 SMNVEV (reference sequence). The CDR3 bases are TGTGCCAGCAGTTACTCGGGTAGGGGAGGCAAGAGTGAAAAACTGTTTTTT. Translating gives CASSYSGRGGKSEKLFF. Supplemented by reference TRBV27 and TRBJ1-4, the full variable domain reads EAQVTQNPRYLITVTGKKLTVTCSQNMNHEYMSWYRQDPGLGLRQIYYSMNVEVTDKGDVPEGYKVSRKEKRNFPLILESPSPNQTSLYFCASSYSGRGGKSEKLFFGSGTQLSVL.

The chain has TRBV6-5 and TRBJ1-2, with 9 bases lining up with TRBD1. The CDR3 spans 11 residues. Germline V gene data show CDR1 as MNHEY and CDR2 as SVGAGI. V dropped 8 bases and J dropped 5; count of bases not matched to a gene: 0. CDR3 nucleotides: TGTGCCAGCGGACAGGGGTATGGCTACACCTTC. Protein product: CASGQGYGYTF.

The J gene is TRBJ1-3, the V gene TRBV7-2; D possibly corresponds to TRBD1 (5 bases). CDR1 is SGHTA and CDR2 is FQGNSA in the germline V gene. CDR3 length equals 15 residues. V lost 2 bases to trimming and J lost 2 bases, with 10 bases between them. CDR3 protein: CASSLYGGTGNTIYF. The DNA of the CDR3 is TGTGCCAGCAGCTTATATGGGGGAACTGGAAACACCATATATTTT.

The chain has TRBV28 and TRBJ1-2; no reliable D call. The V end was cut by 5 bases, the J end by 2 bases, with 6 bases between. The CDR3 is 12 residues long. The germline CDR1 and CDR2 sequences are MDHEN and SYDVKM. DNA for the CDR3: TGTGCCAGCAGTGAGCTGAACTATGGCTACACCTTC. Amino acids: CASSELNYGYTF.

This clone was picked up one time. This chain links TRBV28 with TRBJ2-1; 10 nucleotides line up with TRBD2. The ends lost 5 bases at V and 6 bases at J; junction bases unmatched: 7. Per germline, CDR1 MDHEN and CDR2 SYDVKM. The CDR3 has 15 residues. This CDR3 reads CASSGSGRPGNEQFF. Written as DNA, the CDR3 is TGTGCCAGCAGTGGTAGCGGGAGGCCTGGCAATGAGCAGTTCTTC. The whole variable domain, filled in from reference TRBV28 and TRBJ2-1, reads DVKVTQSSRYLVKRTGEKVFLECVQDMDHENMFWYRQDPGLGLRLIYFSYDVKMKEKGDIPEGYSVSREKKERFSLILESASTNQTSMYLCASSGSGRPGNEQFFGPGTRLTVL.

This chain connects TRBV27 to TRBJ2-7; the D gene is possibly TRBD2 (5 bases). CDR3 length equals 15 residues. Trimming left V 0 bases short and J 0 bases short, with 9 bases between. Germline lookup yields CDR1 MNHEY and CDR2 SMNVEV (reference sequence). The CDR3 coding sequence is TGTGCCAGCAGTTTATCTCTAGCTATCTCCTACGAGCAGTACTTC. This codes for CASSLSLAISYEQYF.

CDR3 residues: CASNLGNPNTEAFF. CDR3 DNA: TGTGCCAGCAACCTAGGGAATCCGAACACTGAAGCTTTCTTT. The chain couples TRBV28 to TRBJ1-1; the D is unclear. Germline CDR1 is MDHEN and CDR2 is SYDVKM. Deletions cut 7 bases from V and 1 base from J, with 13 bases between. This CDR3 is built from 14 residues.

The rearrangement uses TRBV7-6 and TRBJ2-3, with D unresolved. Trimming left V 1 base short and J 10 bases short, with 9 bases between. The CDR3 has 12 residues. Germline V gives CDR1 SGHVS, CDR2 FNYEAQ. The CDR3 protein is CASSLVDRAQYF. CDR3 DNA: TGTGCCAGCAGCTTAGTCGACCGGGCGCAGTATTTT. Full variable domain (rest looked up from reference TRBV7-6 and TRBJ2-3): GAGVSQSPRYKVTKRGQDVALRCDPISGHVSLYWYRQALGQGPEFLTYFNYEAQQDKSGLPNDRFSAERPEGSISTLTIQRTEQRDSAMYRCASSLVDRAQYFGPGTRLTVL.

The V and J genes are TRBV7-2 and TRBJ2-5; D possibly corresponds to TRBD2 (6 bases). The germline CDR1 and CDR2 sequences are SGHTA and FQGNSA. The germline V and J ends were trimmed by 4 bases and 4 bases, with 13 bases remaining between them. The CDR3 is made up of 14 amino acids. This CDR3 reads CASSSETRAETQYF. DNA for the CDR3: TGTGCCAGCAGCTCCGAGACTAGGGCAGAGACCCAGTACTTC.

J is TRBJ2-6 and V is TRBV15; D remains unclear. The V gene lost 3 bases and the J gene lost 2 bases, with 8 bases spanning the gap. The CDR3 contains 15 residues. The germline V gene has CDR1 LNHNV and CDR2 YYDKDF (reference sequence). The CDR3 sequence: CATSSGRTGANVLTF. Written as DNA, the CDR3 is TGTGCCACCAGCAGCGGCCGCACTGGGGCCAACGTCCTGACTTTC. Complete variable domain (other parts from reference TRBV15 and TRBJ2-6): DAMVIQNPRYQVTQFGKPVTLSCSQTLNHNVMYWYQQKSSQAPKLLFHYYDKDFNNEADTPDNFQSRRPNTSFCFLDIRSPGLGDTAMYLCATSSGRTGANVLTFGAGSRLTVL.

This chain uses TRBV27 with TRBJ2-1, with TRBD2 matching 10 bases. The CDR3 extends over 17 amino acids. V dropped 6 bases and J dropped 8; count of bases not matched to a gene: 16. Germline assignment: CDR1 MNHEY and CDR2 SMNVEV (reference sequence). This CDR3 is CASSPPSLAGVFDEQFF. The CDR3 DNA is TGTGCCAGCAGCCCGCCTTCCCTAGCGGGAGTTTTCGATGAGCAGTTCTTC.

The chain employs TRBV6-5 and TRBJ1-5; tentative D call: TRBD1 (5 bases). Germline V gives CDR1 MNHEY, CDR2 SVGAGI. The CDR3 sequence is 13 residues long. With 2 bases removed from V and 6 bases from J, the gap between germline ends came to 8 bases. The CDR3 region has the DNA TGTGCCAGCAGTTACCAGGGAGGTCAGCCCCAGCATTTT. This sequence encodes CASSYQGGQPQHF.

The V gene is TRBV30, the J gene TRBJ1-5; tentatively, D is TRBD1 (5 bases). The CDR3 sequence is 14 residues long. Germline V gives CDR1 GTSNPN, CDR2 SVGIG (reference sequence). V lost 0 bases, J lost 12 bases, and 18 bases lay in between. The CDR3 loop is CAWSVPAGTLNQHF. In nucleotides, the CDR3 is TGTGCCTGGAGTGTACCTGCAGGGACTCTCAACCAGCATTTT.

V is TRBV9 and J is TRBJ2-5, with unresolved D. Germline CDR1 and CDR2: SGDLS and YYNGEE. The V end was cut by 3 bases, the J end by 4 bases, with 16 bases between. This CDR3 is built from 15 residues. CDR3 in amino acids: CASSERPGMRETQYF. The DNA of the CDR3 is TGTGCCAGCAGCGAACGTCCTGGTATGAGAGAGACCCAGTACTTC.

In this sample, this clone turned up a few times. The chain couples TRBV5-1 to TRBJ2-2, with 9 positions matching TRBD1. There are 18 residues in the CDR3. Germline assignment: CDR1 SGHRS and CDR2 YFSETQ. The V gene end was trimmed by 4 bases and the J gene end by 8 bases; junction bases not matched to a gene: 18. The CDR3 sequence is CASSLSIPGQGVLGELFF. The CDR3 DNA reads as TGCGCCAGCAGCCTGTCGATCCCGGGACAGGGTGTTTTGGGGGAGCTGTTTTTT.

The chain joins TRBV19 to TRBJ1-1; 7 positions match TRBD1. The junction had 4 bases not matched to a gene; V was cut back by 5 bases and J by 1 base. The CDR3 is 14 residues long. Germline V gene sequence: CDR1 LNHDA, CDR2 SQIVND (reference sequence). The CDR3 sequence: CASSQGQPNTEAFF. The CDR3 DNA reads as TGTGCCAGTAGTCAGGGACAGCCGAACACTGAAGCTTTCTTT.